Following are 18 T cell receptor beta chains from one sample sequenced in a study of T cells in Graves' hyperthyroidism and ophthalmopathy. The CDR3 regions of TCR beta were amplified from RNA transcripts. Initially, a first-round RT-PCR of the TCR CDR3 employed the HTBI primer set. TCRdb called the multiplex PCR reads again in MiXCR, with one record for every CDR3 protein. The sample records fewer than 250,000 distinct CDR3 sequences, around 25% being singletons. Sequencing was done on a sample of blood. The receptors originated from a woman aged 40 to 50 with Graves' ophthalmopathy.

V is TRBV28 and J is TRBJ2-5; 16 bases agree with TRBD2. The CDR3 covers 15 residues. The ends lost 4 bases at V and 5 bases at J; junction bases unmatched: 1. Germline V lookup: CDR1 MDHEN, CDR2 SYDVKM. In DNA form, the CDR3 reads TGTGCCAGCAGTTGGGGACTAGCGGGAGGGGAGACCCAGTACTTC. This encodes CASSWGLAGGETQYF.

The chain has TRBV6-1 and TRBJ2-7, with unresolved D. From germline, CDR1 is MNHNS and CDR2 SASEGT. This CDR3 has 13 amino acids. V lost 6 bases, J lost 3 bases, and 12 bases lay in between. CDR3 nucleotides: TGTGCCAGCAGCAATTCGTTATTCTACGAGCAGTACTTC. It is translated as CASSNSLFYEQYF.

This clonotype was counted between two and nine times. One base away lies a much larger clone, so this may be a sequencing read error. This chain joins TRBV12-3 or TRBV12-4 and TRBJ2-6; D is possibly TRBD2 (7 bases). This CDR3 comprises 15 residues. CDR3 DNA: TGTGCCAGCAGTGCCGGACAAGGGGGGGCCAACGTCCCGACTTTC. As protein: CASSAGQGGANVPTF.

This clonotype was detected many times. V gene TRBV7-2 combines with J gene TRBJ1-1; TRBD1 is a possible D gene (5 bases). Trimming removed 4 bases from V and 3 bases from J, with 9 bases in between. From germline, CDR1 is SGHTA and CDR2 FQGNSA. The CDR3 is 13 amino acids. The DNA of the CDR3 is TGTGCCAGCAGCTCCAGACAGCACACTGAAGCTTTCTTT. The encoded protein is CASSSRQHTEAFF.

This chain links TRBV28 with TRBJ1-1; D is undetermined. Germline assignment: CDR1 MDHEN and CDR2 SYDVKM. The CDR3 length is 15 residues. V shed 8 bases and J shed 0 bases, with 16 bases lying between them. CDR3 sequence (DNA): TGTGCCAGCCAAATAGGACGGCCCATGAACACTGAAGCTTTCTTT. This sequence encodes CASQIGRPMNTEAFF.

This clonotype has at least ten counts. J is TRBJ1-1 and V is TRBV7-8; a possible D gene is TRBD1 (5 bases). V lost 1 base and J 1 base, leaving 10 bases between the germline ends. Germline lookup yields CDR1 SGHVS and CDR2 FQNEAQ. This CDR3 contains 15 residues. For the CDR3, the DNA is TGTGCCAGCAGCTTAGAGGACGGGGCGAACACTGAAGCTTTCTTT. As protein: CASSLEDGANTEAFF.

The rearrangement uses TRBV5-1 and TRBJ2-7; 8 bases are shared with TRBD2. The CDR3 length is 14 residues. Germline-derived CDR1 and CDR2 are SGHRS and YFSETQ. The V gene end was trimmed by 3 bases and the J gene end by 6 bases; junction bases not matched to a gene: 8. The CDR3 spells CASSSGLVVCEQYF. The CDR3 DNA sequence: TGCGCCAGCAGCTCGGGACTAGTAGTCTGCGAGCAGTACTTC.

This clonotype was picked up many times. This chain links TRBV7-9 with TRBJ2-7, with 8 bases identical to TRBD2. The V and J ends lost 6 bases and 6 bases, in that order; junction bases with no gene match: 4. Germline-derived CDR1 and CDR2 are SEHNR and FQNEAQ (reference sequence). The CDR3 spans 12 residues. This CDR3 is CASSYSGTEQYF. DNA of the CDR3: TGTGCCAGCAGTTATAGCGGGACCGAGCAGTACTTC.

This clonotype was seen ten or more times. V is TRBV2 and J is TRBJ2-7; no clear D. CDR1 and CDR2 (germline): SNHLY, FYNNEI. This CDR3 comprises 13 residues. V lost 7 bases and J 2 bases, leaving 12 bases between the germline ends. This CDR3 is CASNPQRTYEQYF. The CDR3 DNA reads as TGTGCCAGCAACCCCCAACGGACCTACGAGCAGTACTTC. The whole variable domain, filled in from reference TRBV2 and TRBJ2-7, reads EPEVTQTPSHQVTQMGQEVILRCVPISNHLYFYWYRQILGQKVEFLVSFYNNEISEKSEIFDDQFSVERPDGSNFTLKIRSTKLEDSAMYFCASNPQRTYEQYFGPGTRLTVT.

The genes are TRBV28 and TRBJ1-2, with D unclear. V gave up 10 bases and J gave up 9 bases, with 18 bases separating them. The CDR3 is 12 residues long. Germline assignment: CDR1 MDHEN and CDR2 SYDVKM. The CDR3 DNA follows: TGTGCCACCGGGAGGGCTCGGTCGAGCTACACCTTC. Translation: CATGRARSSYTF.

At least ten counts were recorded for this clonotype. The CDR3 loop reads CASSLSTGPQDIPYEQYF. The CDR3 DNA reads as TGTGCCAGCAGTTTATCGACAGGACCCCAAGATATCCCCTACGAGCAGTACTTC. The chain uses TRBV27 and TRBJ2-7, with D possibly being TRBD1 (6 bases). The V gene's germline CDR1 is MNHEY and CDR2 SMNVEV (reference sequence). This CDR3 comprises 18 residues. Trimming took off 0 bases at V and 2 bases at J, with 20 bases between the two ends.

This clonotype was observed a handful of times. The V and J genes are TRBV6-2 or TRBV6-3 and TRBJ2-7; 8 bases fit TRBD1. CDR1 and CDR2 (germline): MNHEY, SVGEGT. The CDR3 consists of 15 residues. J was trimmed by 7 bases and V by 6 bases; bases with no gene match: 14. CDR3 sequence (DNA): TGTGCCAGCAGCCGAGGGCCAGGGGGCCAGGGGGAGCAGTACTTC. This gives the protein CASSRGPGGQGEQYF.

In this sample, this clonotype turned up many times. This chain connects TRBV4-2 to TRBJ1-2; D perhaps matches TRBD1 (5 bases). Germline CDR1 is LGHNA and CDR2 is YNFKEQ. V was cut by 0 bases and J by 3 bases, with 8 bases left in between. This CDR3 is built from 14 residues. CDR3 in amino acids: CASSQDLGHYGYTF. The CDR3 coding sequence is TGTGCCAGCAGCCAAGATCTGGGGCACTATGGCTACACCTTC.

This clonotype was recorded many times. The chain has TRBV9 and TRBJ2-7; D remains unclear. Between the trimmed V and J ends, which lost 0 bases and 2 bases, there was a span of 9 bases. The CDR3 covers 14 residues. Germline CDR1 is SGDLS and CDR2 is YYNGEE. The CDR3 reads CASSVGPRTYEQYF. Here the CDR3 DNA reads TGTGCCAGCAGCGTAGGTCCTAGAACCTACGAGCAGTACTTC.

Many counts were recorded for this clonotype. The J gene is TRBJ1-5, the V gene TRBV30, with D possibly being TRBD1 (6 bases). V lost 2 bases and J lost 9, with 17 bases in between. This CDR3 has 14 amino acids. In germline, CDR1 is GTSNPN, CDR2 SVGIG (reference sequence). As DNA, the CDR3 is TGTGCCTGGAGTACAACAGGGTGGGGAGGGCCCCAGCATTTT. Its translation is CAWSTTGWGGPQHF. The complete variable domain, with remaining parts taken from reference TRBV30 and TRBJ1-5, reads SQTIHQWPATLVQPVGSPLSLECTVEGTSNPNLYWYRQAAGRGLQLLFYSVGIGQISSEVPQNLSASRPQDRQFILSSKKLLLSDSGFYLCAWSTTGWGGPQHFGDGTRLSIL.

This clonotype was picked up many times. The chain employs TRBV5-1 and TRBJ2-6, with TRBD1 matching 8 bases. V lost 1 base to trimming and J lost 0 bases; unmatched junction nucleotides: 15. Germline CDR1 and CDR2: SGHRS and YFSETQ. This CDR3 comprises 21 residues. The CDR3 loop reads CASSLITGTGVKSSGANVLTF. CDR3 coding DNA: TGCGCCAGCAGCTTGATAACCGGGACAGGAGTAAAAAGCTCTGGGGCCAACGTCCTGACTTTC. Full variable domain (missing parts from reference TRBV5-1 and TRBJ2-6): KAGVTQTPRYLIKTRGQQVTLSCSPISGHRSVSWYQQTPGQGLQFLFEYFSETQRNKGNFPGRFSGRQFSNSRSEMNVSTLELGDSALYLCASSLITGTGVKSSGANVLTFGAGSRLTVL.

This clonotype was observed many times. The J gene is TRBJ2-7, the V gene TRBV27; D may correspond to TRBD1 or TRBD2 (6 bases each). This CDR3 contains 13 residues. Trimming stripped 6 bases from V and 3 bases from J, with 12 bases between. Germline CDR1 MNHEY, CDR2 SMNVEV (reference sequence). As DNA, the CDR3 is TGTGCCAGCAGCCCGGGGGACAACTACGAGCAGTACTTC. Its translation is CASSPGDNYEQYF.

This clonotype was detected many times. This chain joins TRBV28 and TRBJ2-2; D possibly corresponds to TRBD2 (6 bases). The ends were cut back, 5 bases at V and 2 bases at J, with 12 bases in the middle. The CDR3 consists of 15 residues. The V gene's germline CDR1 is MDHEN and CDR2 SYDVKM. The DNA for the CDR3 is TGTGCCAGCAGTCGCCGGGACTTAAACACCGGGGAGCTGTTTTTT. Translated: CASSRRDLNTGELFF.